The rows below give T cell receptor beta chains drawn from one sample of a study of OX40 agonist ivuxolimab in advanced cancers. Clones were sequenced by immunoSEQ multiplex PCR, and TCRdb holds only the in-frame ones, with some missing. The table shows approximately 40,000 clones, with around 83% occurring only once. This sample comprised CD4+ or CD8+ T cells sorted from blood, obtained in a trial of the OX40 agonist ivuxolimab. The receptors shown here come from an adult with an advanced solid tumor such as melanoma, head and neck, liver or kidney cancer. Both conserved end residues are part of each CDR3. The D gene is left open where the match is weak. The size entry is marked missing in some rows and otherwise reads once, few, many or a size class.

CDR3 protein: CVFGVGNEQFF; CDR3 DNA: TGTGTCTTCGGGGTGGGGAATGAGCAGTTCTTC; V gene: TRBV7-9; J gene: TRBJ2-1; clone size: NA; D gene: NA
CDR3 protein: CASSLTQGYLDEQFF; CDR3 DNA: TGTGCCAGCAGTTTAACGCAGGGCTATCTCGATGAGCAGTTCTTC; V gene: TRBV6-5; J gene: TRBJ2-1; clone size: NA; D gene: NA
CDR3 protein: CASSLSGQNIQYF; CDR3 DNA: TGTGCCAGCAGCTTATCGGGTCAAAACATTCAGTACTTC; V gene: TRBV5-4; J gene: TRBJ2-4; clone size: NA; D gene: NA
CDR3 protein: CASSVGTGGLDEQYF; CDR3 DNA: TGTGCCAGCAGCGTAGGGACAGGGGGCCTCGACGAGCAGTACTTC; V gene: TRBV9; J gene: TRBJ2-7; clone size: NA; D gene: TRBD1
CDR3 protein: CASSLEPGLAGGIHEQYF; CDR3 DNA: TGTGCCAGCAGCTTAGAGCCGGGACTAGCGGGAGGGATCCACGAGCAGTACTTC; V gene: TRBV7-6; J gene: TRBJ2-7; clone size: NA; D gene: TRBD2
CDR3 protein: CATSSTGYVLTF; CDR3 DNA: TGTGCCACCAGCAGCACAGGGTACGTCCTGACTTTC; V gene: TRBV15; J gene: TRBJ2-6; clone size: NA; D gene: NA
CDR3 protein: CASSLGDNEQFF; CDR3 DNA: TGTGCCAGCAGCTTAGGCGACAATGAGCAGTTCTTC; V gene: TRBV7-3; J gene: TRBJ2-1; clone size: NA; D gene: NA
CDR3 protein: CASSPPGGGPLEQYF; CDR3 DNA: TGTGCCAGCAGCCCCCCAGGGGGGGGTCCCTTGGAGCAGTACTTC; V gene: TRBV11-2; J gene: TRBJ2-5; clone size: NA; D gene: NA
CDR3 protein: CASSLSAGGPYEQYF; CDR3 DNA: TGTGCCAGCAGTTTATCAGCGGGAGGGCCCTACGAGCAGTACTTC; V gene: TRBV27; J gene: TRBJ2-7; clone size: NA; D gene: TRBD2
CDR3 protein: CASSMSSGDLNYNEQFF; CDR3 DNA: TGTGCCAGTAGTATGAGTAGCGGGGACCTCAACTACAATGAGCAGTTCTTC; V gene: TRBV19; J gene: TRBJ2-1; clone size: few; D gene: TRBD2
CDR3 protein: CASSHTGGTGNTIYF; CDR3 DNA: TGTGCCAGCAGTCACACAGGGGGTACCGGAAACACCATATATTTT; V gene: TRBV7-2; J gene: TRBJ1-3; clone size: once; D gene: TRBD1
CDR3 protein: CSARVVEEQFF; CDR3 DNA: TGCAGTGCTAGAGTAGTAGAAGAGCAGTTCTTC; V gene: TRBV20-1; J gene: TRBJ2-1; clone size: NA; D gene: NA
CDR3 protein: CASSLAGDGQPQHF; CDR3 DNA: TGTGCCAGCAGCTTGGCCGGGGACGGTCAGCCCCAGCATTTT; V gene: TRBV5-3; J gene: TRBJ1-5; clone size: many; D gene: NA
CDR3 protein: CASSLIASGSLGHEQYF; CDR3 DNA: TGTGCCAGCAGCTTAATAGCTAGCGGGAGCCTTGGCCACGAGCAGTACTTC; V gene: TRBV7-7; J gene: TRBJ2-7; clone size: NA; D gene: TRBD2
CDR3 protein: CASSIGTDQNTGELFF; CDR3 DNA: TGTGCCAGCAGCATAGGGACAGACCAGAACACCGGGGAGCTGTTTTTT; V gene: TRBV6-4; J gene: TRBJ2-2; clone size: NA; D gene: TRBD1
CDR3 protein: CASSSGGAGGYSNQPQHF; CDR3 DNA: TGTGCCAGCAGCTCAGGGGGCGCGGGAGGGTATAGCAATCAGCCCCAGCATTTT; V gene: TRBV27; J gene: TRBJ1-5; clone size: NA; D gene: TRBD1
CDR3 protein: CASSDWGQNTEAFF; CDR3 DNA: TGTGCCAGCAGTGACTGGGGGCAGAACACTGAAGCTTTCTTT; V gene: TRBV6-1; J gene: TRBJ1-1; clone size: NA; D gene: NA
CDR3 protein: CASSYPPGQGMNTGELFF; CDR3 DNA: TGTGCCAGCAGCTACCCACCGGGACAGGGGATGAACACCGGGGAGCTGTTTTTT; V gene: TRBV28; J gene: TRBJ2-2; clone size: NA; D gene: TRBD1
CDR3 protein: CASSQSTGDTDTQYF; CDR3 DNA: TGTGCCAGCAGCCAATCGACAGGGGACACAGATACGCAGTATTTT; V gene: TRBV4-2; J gene: TRBJ2-3; clone size: NA; D gene: TRBD1
CDR3 protein: CASSFLGTGDGGYTF; CDR3 DNA: TGTGCCAGCAGCTTTCTAGGGACAGGGGATGGGGGCTACACCTTC; V gene: TRBV5-4; J gene: TRBJ1-2; clone size: NA; D gene: TRBD1
CDR3 protein: CASSEGARWANEKLFF; CDR3 DNA: TGTGCCAGCAGTGAAGGGGCCCGGTGGGCTAATGAAAAACTGTTTTTT; V gene: TRBV2; J gene: TRBJ1-4; clone size: once; D gene: NA
CDR3 protein: CASRQGNTEAFF; CDR3 DNA: TGTGCCAGCAGACAGGGGAACACTGAAGCTTTCTTT; V gene: TRBV27; J gene: TRBJ1-1; clone size: NA; D gene: NA
CDR3 protein: CASSSGDTGSYNEQFF; CDR3 DNA: TGTGCCAGCAGTTCAGGGGACACCGGCTCCTACAATGAGCAGTTCTTC; V gene: TRBV28; J gene: TRBJ2-1; clone size: NA; D gene: NA
CDR3 protein: CATSRGLNNEQFF; CDR3 DNA: TGTGCCACCAGCAGAGGACTGAACAATGAGCAGTTCTTC; V gene: TRBV15; J gene: TRBJ2-1; clone size: NA; D gene: NA
CDR3 protein: CASSEGLVDGEQYF; CDR3 DNA: TGTGCCAGCAGCGAGGGACTAGTAGATGGCGAGCAGTACTTC; V gene: TRBV9; J gene: TRBJ2-7; clone size: NA; D gene: TRBD2
CDR3 protein: CASSSDGSYEQYF; CDR3 DNA: TGTGCCAGTAGTTCGGACGGCTCCTACGAGCAGTACTTC; V gene: TRBV19; J gene: TRBJ2-7; clone size: medium-sized; D gene: NA
CDR3 protein: CASSEFEGYEQYF; CDR3 DNA: TGTGCCAGCAGTGAATTTGAGGGTTACGAGCAGTACTTC; V gene: TRBV6-1; J gene: TRBJ2-7; clone size: NA; D gene: NA
CDR3 protein: CASSESGGATDTQYF; CDR3 DNA: TGTGCCAGCAGTGAGAGCGGGGGGGCCACAGATACGCAGTATTTT; V gene: TRBV6-4; J gene: TRBJ2-3; clone size: few; D gene: TRBD2
CDR3 protein: CASSLERNVNTIYF; CDR3 DNA: TGTGCCAGCAGCTTGGAAAGGAACGTAAACACCATATATTTT; V gene: TRBV5-4; J gene: TRBJ1-3; clone size: NA; D gene: NA
CDR3 protein: CAWSVGGLNEQFF; CDR3 DNA: TGTGCCTGGAGTGTAGGGGGCCTTAATGAGCAGTTCTTC; V gene: TRBV30; J gene: TRBJ2-1; clone size: once; D gene: TRBD1
CDR3 protein: CASNKHREGQPQHF; CDR3 DNA: TGTGCCAGTAACAAGCACAGGGAAGGGCAGCCCCAGCATTTT; V gene: TRBV19; J gene: TRBJ1-5; clone size: NA; D gene: NA
CDR3 protein: CARYQVALHF; CDR3 DNA: TGTGCCAGATATCAAGTCGCCCTCCACTTT; V gene: TRBV6-6; J gene: TRBJ1-6; clone size: medium-sized; D gene: NA
CDR3 protein: CASRPTGGQGYTEAFF; CDR3 DNA: TGTGCCAGCAGGCCCACCGGCGGACAGGGCTACACTGAAGCTTTCTTT; V gene: TRBV6-6; J gene: TRBJ1-1; clone size: NA; D gene: TRBD1
CDR3 protein: CASSLQPGDDEQYF; CDR3 DNA: TGCGCCAGCAGCCTCCAACCGGGGGATGACGAGCAGTACTTC; V gene: TRBV4-1; J gene: TRBJ2-7; clone size: NA; D gene: NA
CDR3 protein: CASSLSSYNEQFF; CDR3 DNA: TGTGCCAGCAGCTTAAGCAGCTACAATGAGCAGTTCTTC; V gene: TRBV7-9; J gene: TRBJ2-1; clone size: once; D gene: NA
CDR3 protein: CASSGGDYYNEQFF; CDR3 DNA: TGTGCCAGCAGTGGGGGCGATTACTACAATGAGCAGTTCTTC; V gene: TRBV27; J gene: TRBJ2-1; clone size: NA; D gene: NA
CDR3 protein: CAISGTATYEQYF; CDR3 DNA: TGTGCCATCAGTGGGACAGCCACCTACGAGCAGTACTTC; V gene: TRBV10-3; J gene: TRBJ2-7; clone size: NA; D gene: NA
CDR3 protein: CASSLTLGGENIQYF; CDR3 DNA: TGTGCCAGCAGCCTAACATTGGGAGGGGAAAACATTCAGTACTTC; V gene: TRBV14; J gene: TRBJ2-4; clone size: NA; D gene: TRBD2
CDR3 protein: CASSYSKRPGANVLTF; CDR3 DNA: TGTGCCAGCAGTTACTCGAAAAGGCCTGGGGCCAACGTCCTGACTTTC; V gene: TRBV6-5; J gene: TRBJ2-6; clone size: NA; D gene: NA
CDR3 protein: CASSSTYNEQFF; CDR3 DNA: TGTGCCAGCAGTTCCACATACAATGAGCAGTTCTTC; V gene: TRBV27; J gene: TRBJ2-1; clone size: NA; D gene: NA
CDR3 protein: CASSLAQRYEQYF; CDR3 DNA: TGTGCCAGCAGTTTGGCGCAGAGATACGAGCAGTACTTC; V gene: TRBV28; J gene: TRBJ2-7; clone size: NA; D gene: NA
CDR3 protein: CAWSVGPGAYEQYF; CDR3 DNA: TGTGCCTGGAGTGTAGGCCCGGGGGCGTACGAGCAGTACTTC; V gene: TRBV30; J gene: TRBJ2-7; clone size: NA; D gene: NA
CDR3 protein: CASSFVAAYNEQFF; CDR3 DNA: TGCGCCAGCAGCTTTGTTGCTGCTTACAATGAGCAGTTCTTC; V gene: TRBV5-1; J gene: TRBJ2-1; clone size: NA; D gene: NA
CDR3 protein: CASSFGDTQFF; CDR3 DNA: TGTGCCAGCAGTTTCGGTGACACCCAGTTCTTC; V gene: TRBV27; J gene: TRBJ2-1; clone size: once; D gene: NA
CDR3 protein: CASSLTTGRTDTQYF; CDR3 DNA: TGTGCCAGCAGCTTGACCACGGGGAGGACAGATACGCAGTATTTT; V gene: TRBV7-3; J gene: TRBJ2-3; clone size: NA; D gene: NA
CDR3 protein: CASSQEVGSYTF; CDR3 DNA: TGCGCCAGCAGCCAAGAAGTCGGGAGCTACACCTTC; V gene: TRBV4-1; J gene: TRBJ1-2; clone size: NA; D gene: NA
CDR3 protein: CASKATGALVYGYTF; CDR3 DNA: TGTGCCAGTAAGGCGACAGGAGCCCTCGTATATGGCTACACCTTC; V gene: TRBV19; J gene: TRBJ1-2; clone size: NA; D gene: NA
CDR3 protein: CATSRDREISGNTIYF; CDR3 DNA: TGTGCCACCAGCAGAGATAGGGAGATCTCTGGAAACACCATATATTTT; V gene: TRBV15; J gene: TRBJ1-3; clone size: NA; D gene: NA
CDR3 protein: CASSPRTGGYDEQFF; CDR3 DNA: TGTGCCAGCAGTCCTAGGACAGGGGGTTACGATGAGCAGTTCTTC; V gene: TRBV6-4; J gene: TRBJ2-1; clone size: NA; D gene: TRBD1